A single sample gave rise to the 27 T cell receptor beta chains below, sequenced in a study of cytomegalovirus exposure and HLA in healthy donors. PCR amplification relied on 60 Vbeta primers (plus 13 Jbeta primers). Clones were sequenced by immunoSEQ multiplex PCR, and TCRdb holds only the in-frame ones, with some missing. The sample table sets out 40,000 to 45,000 clones. The sample consisted of PBMCs. These receptors originate from a young man in good health and CMV-seronegative.

The chain combines TRBV27 with TRBJ1-2; D might be TRBD1 (6 bases). The CDR3 loop spans 14 amino acids. From germline, CDR1 is MNHEY and CDR2 SMNVEV (reference sequence). The V gene lost 8 bases and the J gene lost 0 bases, with 13 bases spanning the gap. The CDR3 protein is CASSRTESNYGYTF. CDR3 sequence (DNA): TGTGCCAGCTCCCGGACAGAGTCTAACTATGGCTACACCTTC.

The chain recombines TRBV4-1 with TRBJ2-7, with TRBD1 identical over 9 bases. The V gene end was trimmed by 0 bases and the J gene end by 3 bases; junction bases not matched to a gene: 6. CDR1 MGHRA and CDR2 YSYEKL come from the germline V gene. This CDR3 spans 16 amino acids. CDR3 sequence reads: CASSQDPDRGVYEQYF. For the CDR3, the DNA is TGCGCCAGCAGCCAAGATCCGGACAGGGGTGTCTACGAGCAGTACTTC.

This rearrangement joins TRBV27 to TRBJ2-7, with 8 bases identical to TRBD2. The CDR3 has 15 residues. V lost 0 bases, J lost 6 bases, and 7 bases stayed unmatched. The germline CDR1 and CDR2 sequences are MNHEY and SMNVEV (reference sequence). In DNA, the CDR3 is TGTGCCAGCAGTTTATCGACAGGCGGGACTAGCGAGCAGTACTTC. Translating it yields CASSLSTGGTSEQYF.

This chain joins TRBV5-4 and TRBJ2-7; 7 positions match TRBD1. This CDR3 comprises 14 residues. J lost 2 bases, V lost 2 bases, and 4 bases had no gene match. CDR1 is SGHNT, CDR2 YYREEE, per germline (reference sequence). The CDR3 DNA reads as TGTGCCAGCAGCTTAGGCCAGGGGGCCTACGAGCAGTACTTC. Its protein is CASSLGQGAYEQYF.

The chain links TRBV4-1 to TRBJ1-3, with D tentatively TRBD1 (6 bases). Trimming took off 0 bases at V and 8 bases at J, with 20 bases between the two ends. Germline V gives CDR1 MGHRA, CDR2 YSYEKL. The CDR3 runs 17 residues. The CDR3 protein is CASSQDHAGTLGHTIYF. CDR3 bases: TGCGCCAGCAGCCAAGATCATGCTGGGACACTGGGACACACCATATATTTT.

The V and J genes are TRBV29-1 and TRBJ2-4; a weak D match, TRBD1 (6 bases). Trimming took off 0 bases at V and 1 base at J, with 13 bases between the two ends. The CDR3 covers 16 residues. Germline V lookup: CDR1 SQVTM, CDR2 ANQGSEA. The CDR3 DNA is TGCAGCGTTGAAGATCGTAGGGGGTTGGCCAAAAACATTCAGTACTTC. Protein: CSVEDRRGLAKNIQYF.

The chain recombines TRBV30 with TRBJ2-7; D not resolved. Trimming stripped 0 bases from V and 2 bases from J, with 2 bases between. CDR1 and CDR2 from the germline V gene are GTSNPN and SVGIG (reference sequence). This CDR3 region has 11 residues. CDR3 protein: CAWSVAYEQYF. The CDR3 nucleotides read TGTGCCTGGAGTGTCGCCTACGAGCAGTACTTC.

For this clone: Other nucleotide sequences from this sample produce the same CDR3. J is TRBJ1-5 and V is TRBV29-1; D is possibly TRBD1 (5 bases). The length of the CDR3 is 15 residues. The V gene lost 7 bases and the J gene lost 0 bases, with 16 bases spanning the gap. Germline V CDR1 and CDR2: SQVTM, ANQGSEA. This CDR3 is CSGGETAYSNQPQHF. The CDR3 DNA is TGCAGCGGGGGGGAGACAGCATATAGCAATCAGCCCCAGCATTTT.

A word on this clone: The sample contains more than one DNA sequence encoding this CDR3. For the CDR3, the DNA is TGCGCCAGCAGCCTCGGAGGGAGCTCCTATAATTCACCCCTCCACTTT. As protein: CASSLGGSSYNSPLHF. This sequence joins TRBV4-3 and TRBJ1-6; D gene unclear. The germline CDR1 and CDR2 sequences are LGHNA and YSLEER. This CDR3 has 16 amino acids. V was trimmed by 4 bases and J by 0 bases, leaving 10 bases between them.

The CDR3 protein is CASSRTGANYGYTF. CDR3 DNA: TGTGCCAGCAGCCGGACAGGGGCTAACTATGGCTACACCTTC. The chain couples TRBV7-9 to TRBJ1-2, with 9 bases matching TRBD1. Germline CDR1 SEHNR, CDR2 FQNEAQ (reference sequence). Trimming took 5 bases from V and 0 from J; bases not matched to a gene: 1. CDR3 length: 14 amino acids.

V and J are TRBV7-6 and TRBJ1-4, with D perhaps matching TRBD1 (5 bases). V was clipped by 3 bases and J by 6 bases, with 5 bases between them. The CDR3 contains 12 residues. Per the germline V gene, CDR1 is SGHVS and CDR2 is FNYEAQ. CDR3 loop: CASSFRDEKLFF. Here the CDR3 DNA reads TGTGCCAGCAGCTTCAGGGATGAAAAACTGTTTTTT.

V is TRBV19 and J is TRBJ2-1; D may be TRBD2 (6 bases). Germline CDR1 reads LNHDA; CDR2 reads SQIVND (reference sequence). CDR3 length equals 15 residues. V lost 1 base and J lost 5, with 12 bases in between. The CDR3 region is CASSIGLAYNNEQFF. As DNA, the CDR3 is TGTGCCAGTAGTATAGGTCTAGCGTACAACAATGAGCAGTTCTTC. Together with reference TRBV19 and TRBJ2-1, the CDR3 gives the full variable domain: DGGITQSPKYLFRKEGQNVTLSCEQNLNHDAMYWYRQDPGQGLRLIYYSQIVNDFQKGDIAEGYSVSREKKESFPLTVTSAQKNPTAFYLCASSIGLAYNNEQFFGPGTRLTVL.

The rearrangement joins TRBV4-1 to TRBJ1-4; the D gene is possibly TRBD1 (6 bases). Germline CDR1 is MGHRA and CDR2 is YSYEKL. This CDR3 contains 15 residues. Trimming shortened V by 0 bases and J by 7 bases, and 12 bases separated the two germline ends. This CDR3 is CASSQDISRGEKLFF. CDR3 nucleotide sequence: TGCGCCAGCAGCCAAGATATTAGCAGGGGTGAAAAACTGTTTTTT.

The rearrangement links TRBV11-3 to TRBJ2-2; possibly TRBD1 for D (6 bases). Germline CDR1 is SGHNT and CDR2 is YENEEA. V was clipped by 5 bases and J by 4 bases, with 20 bases between them. CDR3 length: 17 amino acids. The CDR3 coding sequence is TGTGCCAGCAGCCCCGACCTTACAGGGCTGGGCACCGGGGAGCTGTTTTTT. Translation gives CASSPDLTGLGTGELFF.

The chain uses TRBV2 and TRBJ2-1; D may be TRBD2 (6 bases). CDR1 is SNHLY, CDR2 FYNNEI, per germline. CDR3 length: 13 amino acids. Deletions cut 2 bases from V and 9 bases from J, with 11 bases between. For the CDR3, the DNA is TGTGCCAGCAGTGAACCGGGAGTCACTGAGCAGTTCTTC. Residues: CASSEPGVTEQFF.

This rearrangement joins TRBV10-1 to TRBJ2-7; no definite D call. CDR1 is WNHNN and CDR2 is SYGVQD in the germline V gene (reference sequence). V dropped 3 bases and J dropped 3 bases, with 3 bases sitting between them. The CDR3 is 11 residues long. CDR3 region: CASSDNYEQYF. For the CDR3, the DNA is TGCGCCAGCAGTGACAACTACGAGCAGTACTTC.

The chain has TRBV7-9 and TRBJ1-1; unclear D gene. The CDR3 loop spans 15 amino acids. V lost 4 bases and J lost 2, with 14 bases in between. Germline CDR1 and CDR2: SEHNR and FQNEAQ (reference sequence). The CDR3 here is CASSSLSGDNTEAFF. DNA of the CDR3: TGTGCCAGCAGCTCACTATCCGGAGACAACACTGAAGCTTTCTTT. Full variable domain (rest looked up from reference TRBV7-9 and TRBJ1-1): DTGVSQNPRHKITKRGQNVTFRCDPISEHNRLYWYRQTLGQGPEFLTYFQNEAQLEKSRLLSDRFSAERPKGSFSTLEIQRTEQGDSAMYLCASSSLSGDNTEAFFGQGTRLTVV.

This rearrangement joins TRBV5-1 to TRBJ1-2; D is unresolved. Trimming took off 0 bases at V and 6 bases at J, with 9 bases between the two ends. The CDR3 covers 13 residues. Germline CDR1 and CDR2: SGHRS and YFSETQ. The CDR3 is CASSLANGDGYTF. CDR3 sequence (DNA): TGCGCCAGCAGCTTGGCCAACGGGGATGGCTACACCTTC. Full variable domain (rest looked up from reference TRBV5-1 and TRBJ1-2): KAGVTQTPRYLIKTRGQQVTLSCSPISGHRSVSWYQQTPGQGLQFLFEYFSETQRNKGNFPGRFSGRQFSNSRSEMNVSTLELGDSALYLCASSLANGDGYTFGSGTRLTVV.

The chain joins TRBV5-6 to TRBJ2-7; TRBD1 agrees at 7 bases. The V segment lost 0 bases and the J segment 1 base; nucleotides outside the gene matches: 7. The CDR3 consists of 16 residues. Germline CDR1 reads SGHDT; CDR2 reads YYEEEE. DNA for the CDR3: TGTGCCAGCAGCTTGGGCCCCCCGACAGGGTCCTACGAGCAGTACTTC. Its translation is CASSLGPPTGSYEQYF.

The rearrangement links TRBV29-1 to TRBJ1-1, with 8 nucleotides matching TRBD1. Trimming at V came to 5 bases and at J to 4 bases, leaving 9 bases not matched to a gene. CDR1 is SQVTM, CDR2 ANQGSEA, per germline. The CDR3 extends over 14 amino acids. CDR3: CSVWTGIGGTEAFF. Written as DNA, the CDR3 is TGCAGCGTTTGGACAGGGATTGGGGGCACTGAAGCTTTCTTT.

The rearrangement joins TRBV19 to TRBJ1-6; D is uncertain. V lost 10 bases, J lost 5 bases, and 12 bases lay in between. Germline V CDR1 and CDR2: LNHDA, SQIVND (reference sequence). The CDR3 spans 13 residues. The CDR3 here is CAIGLQDNSPLHF. CDR3 nucleotide sequence: TGTGCCATTGGGCTTCAGGATAATTCACCCCTCCACTTT. Filled out from reference TRBV19 and TRBJ1-6, the complete variable domain reads DGGITQSPKYLFRKEGQNVTLSCEQNLNHDAMYWYRQDPGQGLRLIYYSQIVNDFQKGDIAEGYSVSREKKESFPLTVTSAQKNPTAFYLCAIGLQDNSPLHFGNGTRLTVT.

This chain connects TRBV6-6 to TRBJ1-5, with a tentative D call TRBD1 (6 bases). The germline V gene has CDR1 MNHNY and CDR2 SVGAGI (reference sequence). Trimming removed 7 bases from V and 3 bases from J, with 16 bases in between. The CDR3 totals 15 residues. The DNA of the CDR3 is TGTGCCAGCAAAAGGGGGACCAGCAACAATCAGCCCCAGCATTTT. This gives the protein CASKRGTSNNQPQHF.

This chain joins TRBV14 and TRBJ1-1; 8 bases line up with TRBD1. Germline-derived CDR1 and CDR2 are SGHDN and FVKESK. The CDR3 length is 16 residues. J gave up 5 bases and V 0 bases, and 8 bases lay outside the gene matches. CDR3 loop: CASSQDWTGRRTEAFF. The CDR3 coding sequence is TGTGCCAGCAGCCAAGACTGGACAGGGAGAAGAACTGAAGCTTTCTTT.

This chain uses TRBV7-2 with TRBJ1-6; 7 bases are a match to TRBD1. The CDR3 loop spans 15 amino acids. Germline values: CDR1 SGHTA, CDR2 FQGNSA. The V segment lost 5 bases and the J segment 3 bases; nucleotides outside the gene matches: 4. The CDR3 spells CASSRQGYYNSPLHF. CDR3 coding DNA: TGTGCCAGCAGCCGACAGGGCTACTATAATTCACCCCTCCACTTT.

This chain uses TRBV11-3 with TRBJ2-7, with TRBD1 matching 9 bases. The CDR3 runs to 14 residues. Germline V gives CDR1 SGHNT, CDR2 YENEEA. With V trimmed by 2 bases and J by 3 bases, 2 bases remained unmatched. CDR3 region: CASSLRTGVYEQYF. In DNA, the CDR3 is TGTGCCAGCAGCTTACGGACAGGGGTCTACGAGCAGTACTTC.

The chain combines TRBV9 with TRBJ2-3, with D tentatively TRBD2 (6 bases). Germline V lookup: CDR1 SGDLS, CDR2 YYNGEE. Trimming left V 0 bases short and J 5 bases short, with 19 bases between. The CDR3 loop spans 17 amino acids. CDR3 sequence reads: CASSVDLPGVLRDTQYF. The DNA for the CDR3 is TGTGCCAGCAGCGTAGATCTCCCGGGAGTCTTACGAGATACGCAGTATTTT. The variable domain in full, with the rest retrieved from reference TRBV9 and TRBJ2-3, is DSGVTQTPKHLITATGQRVTLRCSPRSGDLSVYWYQQSLDQGLQFLIQYYNGEERAKGNILERFSAQQFPDLHSELNLSSLELGDSALYFCASSVDLPGVLRDTQYFGPGTRLTVL.

This chain links TRBV19 with TRBJ1-4; the D gene is possibly TRBD1 (6 bases). This CDR3 spans 14 amino acids. The ends were cut back, 6 bases at V and 3 bases at J, with 11 bases in the middle. Germline V gene sequence: CDR1 LNHDA, CDR2 SQIVND (reference sequence). The CDR3: CASRTGMANEKLFF. The CDR3, as DNA: TGTGCCAGTAGAACAGGGATGGCTAATGAAAAACTGTTTTTT.